This T cell receptor (beta chain) stems from a study of CD4+ T cells in melanoma. General study findings and limits: A reported correlation linked neoantigen-specific CD4+ T cells to CD8+, macrophage and B cell function. Neoantigen-specific CD4+ T cells in melanoma reportedly had diverse differentiation states.

Regarding this clone: Its antigen is undetermined. The sample contains more than one DNA sequence encoding this CDR3.

Using immunoSEQ multiplex PCR, the repertoire was profiled, and TCRdb retains in-frame clones only, with some absent. The data show under 20,000 clones, with about 72% seen just once and approximately 12% held by the top ten. Germline V gene lookup returns CDR1 LNHNV and CDR2 YYDKDF (reference sequence). CDR3 length: 13 residues. Between the trimmed V and J ends, which lost 0 bases and 4 bases, there was a span of 7 bases. The sample comprised cells from a culture (not recorded whether cultured in vitro). The sequence was collected from a human donor with melanoma. The chain carries TRBV15 and TRBJ2-7; maybe TRBD2 (5 bases). The CDR3 DNA is TGTGCCACCAGCAGAGATCGAGGGTACGAGCAGTACTTC. Protein product: CATSRDRGYEQYF.